This T cell receptor beta chain was captured by sequencing in a study of technical replicates of blood from several donors. This CDR3 has 15 amino acids. Trimming removed 0 bases from V and 4 bases from J; junction bases left unmatched: 2. Germline values: CDR1 SGHDT, CDR2 YYEEEE. Clones were sequenced by immunoSEQ multiplex PCR, and TCRdb holds only the in-frame ones, with some missing. This sample has under 100,000 clones, with almost 96% found just once. This chain joins TRBV5-6 and TRBJ1-2, with 11 bases identical to TRBD1. This TCR was recovered from a human donor in good health. Sequencing used T cells isolated from PBMCs. The CDR3 DNA is TGTGCCAGCAGCTTGGAGGGGACAGGGGGCTATGGCTACACCTTC. It yields the protein CASSLEGTGGYGYTF. The whole variable domain, filled in from reference TRBV5-6 and TRBJ1-2, reads DAGVTQSPTHLIKTRGQQVTLRCSPKSGHDTVSWYQQALGQGPQFIFQYYEEEERQRGNFPDRFSGHQFPNYSSELNVNALLLGDSALYLCASSLEGTGGYGYTFGSGTRLTVV.